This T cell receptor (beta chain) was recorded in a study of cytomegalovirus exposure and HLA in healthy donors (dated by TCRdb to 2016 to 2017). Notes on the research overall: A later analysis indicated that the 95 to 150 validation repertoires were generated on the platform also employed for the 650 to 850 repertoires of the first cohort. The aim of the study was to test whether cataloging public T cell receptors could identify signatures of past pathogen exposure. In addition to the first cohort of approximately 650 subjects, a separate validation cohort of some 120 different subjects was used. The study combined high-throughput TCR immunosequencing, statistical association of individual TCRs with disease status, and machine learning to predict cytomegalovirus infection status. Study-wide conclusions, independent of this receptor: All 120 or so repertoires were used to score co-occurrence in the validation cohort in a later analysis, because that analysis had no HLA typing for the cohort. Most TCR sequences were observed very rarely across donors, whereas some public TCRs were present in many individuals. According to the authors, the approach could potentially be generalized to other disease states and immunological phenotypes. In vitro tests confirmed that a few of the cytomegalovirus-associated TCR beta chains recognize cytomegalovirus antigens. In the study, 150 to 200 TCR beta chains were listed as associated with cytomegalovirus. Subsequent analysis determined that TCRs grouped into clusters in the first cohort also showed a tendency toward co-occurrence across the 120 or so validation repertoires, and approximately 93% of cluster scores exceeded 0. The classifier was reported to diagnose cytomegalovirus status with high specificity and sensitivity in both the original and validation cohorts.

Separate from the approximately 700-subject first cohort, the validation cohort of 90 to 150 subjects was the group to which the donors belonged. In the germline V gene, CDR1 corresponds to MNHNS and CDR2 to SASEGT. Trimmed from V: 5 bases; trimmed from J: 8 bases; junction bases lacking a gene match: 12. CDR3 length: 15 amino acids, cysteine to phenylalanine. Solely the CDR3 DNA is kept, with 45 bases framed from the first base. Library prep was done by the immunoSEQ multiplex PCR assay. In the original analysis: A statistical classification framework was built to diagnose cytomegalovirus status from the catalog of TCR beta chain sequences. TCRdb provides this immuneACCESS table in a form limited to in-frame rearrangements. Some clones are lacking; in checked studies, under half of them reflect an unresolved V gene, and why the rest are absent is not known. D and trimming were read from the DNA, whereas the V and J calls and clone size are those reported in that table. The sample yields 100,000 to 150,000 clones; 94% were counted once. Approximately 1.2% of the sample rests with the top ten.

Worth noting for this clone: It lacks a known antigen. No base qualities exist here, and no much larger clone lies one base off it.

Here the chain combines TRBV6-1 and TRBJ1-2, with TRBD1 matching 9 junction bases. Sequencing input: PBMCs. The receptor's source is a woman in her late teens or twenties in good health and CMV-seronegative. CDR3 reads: CASSSTRDRVRGYTF. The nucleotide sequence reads TGTGCCAGCAGTTCCACCCGGGACAGGGTGCGCGGCTACACCTTC.